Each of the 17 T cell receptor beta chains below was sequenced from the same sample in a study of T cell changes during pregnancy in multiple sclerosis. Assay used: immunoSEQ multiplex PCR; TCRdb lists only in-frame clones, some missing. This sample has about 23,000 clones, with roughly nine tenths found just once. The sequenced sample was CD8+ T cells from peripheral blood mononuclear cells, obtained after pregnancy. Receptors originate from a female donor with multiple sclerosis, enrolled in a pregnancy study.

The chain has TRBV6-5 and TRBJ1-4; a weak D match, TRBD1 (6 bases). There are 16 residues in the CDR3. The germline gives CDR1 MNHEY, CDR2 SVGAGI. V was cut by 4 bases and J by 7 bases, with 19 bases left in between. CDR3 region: CASSSSAIGQLEKLFF. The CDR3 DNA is TGTGCCAGCAGTTCCTCAGCAATCGGACAGCTTGAAAAACTGTTTTTT.

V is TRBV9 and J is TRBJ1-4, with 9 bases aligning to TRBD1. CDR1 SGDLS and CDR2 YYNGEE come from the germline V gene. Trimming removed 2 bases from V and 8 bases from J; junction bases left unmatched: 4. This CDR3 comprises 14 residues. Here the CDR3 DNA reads TGTGCCAGCAGCGTCGGGACAGGGCAGGAAAAACTGTTTTTT. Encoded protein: CASSVGTGQEKLFF.

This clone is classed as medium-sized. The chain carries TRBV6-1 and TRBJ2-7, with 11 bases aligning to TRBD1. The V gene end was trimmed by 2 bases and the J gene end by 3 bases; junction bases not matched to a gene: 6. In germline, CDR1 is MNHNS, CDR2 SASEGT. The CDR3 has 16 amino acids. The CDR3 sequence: CASSEKGGTGGYEQYF. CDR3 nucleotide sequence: TGTGCCAGCAGTGAAAAAGGTGGGACAGGGGGCTACGAGCAGTACTTC.

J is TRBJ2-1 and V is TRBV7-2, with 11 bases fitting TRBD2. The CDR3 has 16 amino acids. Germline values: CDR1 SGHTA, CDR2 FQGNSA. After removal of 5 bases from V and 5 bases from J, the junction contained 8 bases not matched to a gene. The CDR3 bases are TGTGCCAGCAGCCCGGACCTAGCGGGAGGTCACAATGAGCAGTTCTTC. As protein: CASSPDLAGGHNEQFF.

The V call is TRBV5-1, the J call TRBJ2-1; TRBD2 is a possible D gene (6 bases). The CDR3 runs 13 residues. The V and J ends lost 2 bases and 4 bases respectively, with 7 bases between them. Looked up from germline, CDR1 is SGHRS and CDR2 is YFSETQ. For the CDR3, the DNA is TGCGCCAGCAGCTTTGGGGGGTACAATGAGCAGTTCTTC. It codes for CASSFGGYNEQFF.

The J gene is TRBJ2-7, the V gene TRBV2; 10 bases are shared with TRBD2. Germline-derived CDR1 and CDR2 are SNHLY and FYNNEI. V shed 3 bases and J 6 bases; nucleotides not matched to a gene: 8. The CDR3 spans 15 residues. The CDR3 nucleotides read TGTGCCAGCAGTGATCACCTAGCGGGAGTGCCCGAGCAGTACTTC. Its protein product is CASSDHLAGVPEQYF.

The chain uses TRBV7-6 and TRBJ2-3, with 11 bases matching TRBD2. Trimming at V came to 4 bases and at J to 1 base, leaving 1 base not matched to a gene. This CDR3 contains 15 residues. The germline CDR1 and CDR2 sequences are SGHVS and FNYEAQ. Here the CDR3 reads CASSWGLAGTDTQYF. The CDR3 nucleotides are TGTGCCAGCAGCTGGGGACTAGCGGGCACAGATACGCAGTATTTT. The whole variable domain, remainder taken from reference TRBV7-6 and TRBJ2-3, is GAGVSQSPRYKVTKRGQDVALRCDPISGHVSLYWYRQALGQGPEFLTYFNYEAQQDKSGLPNDRFSAERPEGSISTLTIQRTEQRDSAMYRCASSWGLAGTDTQYFGPGTRLTVL.

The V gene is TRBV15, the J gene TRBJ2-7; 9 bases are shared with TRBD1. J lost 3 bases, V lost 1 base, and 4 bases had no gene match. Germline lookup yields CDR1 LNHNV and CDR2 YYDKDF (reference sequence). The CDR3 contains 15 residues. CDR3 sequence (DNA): TGTGCCACCAGCAGAGTAGGGACAGGGCGCTACGAGCAGTACTTC. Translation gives CATSRVGTGRYEQYF.

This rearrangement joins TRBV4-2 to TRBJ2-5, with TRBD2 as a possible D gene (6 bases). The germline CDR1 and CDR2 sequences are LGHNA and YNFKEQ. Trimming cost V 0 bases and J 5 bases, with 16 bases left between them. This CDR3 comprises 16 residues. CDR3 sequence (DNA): TGTGCCAGCAGCCAAGATGTCGGGGGTTTGGGGGAGACCCAGTACTTC. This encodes CASSQDVGGLGETQYF.

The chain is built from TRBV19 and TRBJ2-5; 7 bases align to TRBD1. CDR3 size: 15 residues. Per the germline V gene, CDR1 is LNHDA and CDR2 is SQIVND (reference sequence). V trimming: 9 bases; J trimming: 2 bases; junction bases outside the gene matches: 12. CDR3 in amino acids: CASSPGQHLQETQYF. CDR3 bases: TGTGCCAGCTCCCCGGGACAGCATCTACAAGAGACCCAGTACTTC.

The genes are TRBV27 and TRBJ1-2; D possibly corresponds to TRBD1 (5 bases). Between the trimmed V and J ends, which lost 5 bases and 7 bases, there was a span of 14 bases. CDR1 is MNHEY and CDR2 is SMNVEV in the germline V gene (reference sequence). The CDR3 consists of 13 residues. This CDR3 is CASSDSAGGGYTF. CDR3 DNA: TGTGCCAGCAGTGACAGTGCCGGGGGTGGCTACACCTTC.

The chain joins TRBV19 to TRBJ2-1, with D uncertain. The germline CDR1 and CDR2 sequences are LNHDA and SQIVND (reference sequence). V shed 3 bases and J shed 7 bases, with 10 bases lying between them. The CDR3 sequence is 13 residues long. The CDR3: CASSIGGLNEQFF. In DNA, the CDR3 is TGTGCCAGTAGTATTGGTGGGCTGAATGAGCAGTTCTTC.

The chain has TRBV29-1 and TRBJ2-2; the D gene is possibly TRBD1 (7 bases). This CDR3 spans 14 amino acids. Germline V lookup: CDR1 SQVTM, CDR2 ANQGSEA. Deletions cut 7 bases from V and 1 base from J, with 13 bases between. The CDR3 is CSATQGGNTGELFF. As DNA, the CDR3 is TGCAGCGCTACTCAGGGGGGGAACACCGGGGAGCTGTTTTTT.

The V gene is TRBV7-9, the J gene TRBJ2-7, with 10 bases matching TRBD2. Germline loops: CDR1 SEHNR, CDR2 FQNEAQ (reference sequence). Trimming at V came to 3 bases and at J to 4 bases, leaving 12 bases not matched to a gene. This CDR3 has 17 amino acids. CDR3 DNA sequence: TGTGCCAGCAGCTTCGGCTCAGCGGGAGGGCCGGATTACGAGCAGTACTTC. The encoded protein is CASSFGSAGGPDYEQYF.

The CDR3 DNA sequence: TGTGCCAGCAGTTACCGGTCGGGACAGACCAACTACGAGCAGTACTTC. Protein: CASSYRSGQTNYEQYF. V gene TRBV6-6 combines with J gene TRBJ2-7; 7 bases are a match to TRBD1. CDR1 is MNHNY, CDR2 SVGAGI, per germline (reference sequence). After removal of 2 bases from V and 3 bases from J, the junction contained 10 bases not matched to a gene. The CDR3 has 16 residues.

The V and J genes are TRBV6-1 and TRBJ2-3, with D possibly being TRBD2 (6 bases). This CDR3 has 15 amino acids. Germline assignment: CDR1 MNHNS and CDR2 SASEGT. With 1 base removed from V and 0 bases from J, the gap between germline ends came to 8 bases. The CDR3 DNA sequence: TGTGCCAGCAGTGAAGTAAGCGGGAGCACAGATACGCAGTATTTT. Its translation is CASSEVSGSTDTQYF.

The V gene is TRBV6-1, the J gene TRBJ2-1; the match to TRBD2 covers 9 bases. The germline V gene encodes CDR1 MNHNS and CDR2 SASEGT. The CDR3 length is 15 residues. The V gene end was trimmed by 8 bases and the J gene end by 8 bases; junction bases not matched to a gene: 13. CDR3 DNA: TGTGCCAGCCCCGGGGCGGGAGGGCGAGGCGATGAGCAGTTCTTC. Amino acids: CASPGAGGRGDEQFF.